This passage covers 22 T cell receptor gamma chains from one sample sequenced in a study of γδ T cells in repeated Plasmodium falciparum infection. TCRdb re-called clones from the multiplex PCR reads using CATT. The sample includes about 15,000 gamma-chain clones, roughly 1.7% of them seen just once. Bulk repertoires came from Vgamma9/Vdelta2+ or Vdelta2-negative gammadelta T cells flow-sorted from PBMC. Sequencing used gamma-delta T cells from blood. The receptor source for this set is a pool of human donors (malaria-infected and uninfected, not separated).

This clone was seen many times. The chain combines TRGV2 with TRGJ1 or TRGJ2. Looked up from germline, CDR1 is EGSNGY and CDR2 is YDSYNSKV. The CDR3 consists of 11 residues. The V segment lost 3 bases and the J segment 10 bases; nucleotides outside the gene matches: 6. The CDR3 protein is CATWDSRKKLF. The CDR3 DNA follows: TGTGCCACCTGGGACAGCCGAAAGAAACTCTTT.

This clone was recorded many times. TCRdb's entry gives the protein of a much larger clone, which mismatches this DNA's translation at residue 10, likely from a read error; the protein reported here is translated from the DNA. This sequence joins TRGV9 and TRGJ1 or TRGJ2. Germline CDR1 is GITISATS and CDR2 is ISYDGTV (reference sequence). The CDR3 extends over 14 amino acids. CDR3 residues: CALWEVQCYCKKLF. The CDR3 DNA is TGTGCCTTGTGGGAGGTACAATGTTATTGTAAGAAACTCTTT.

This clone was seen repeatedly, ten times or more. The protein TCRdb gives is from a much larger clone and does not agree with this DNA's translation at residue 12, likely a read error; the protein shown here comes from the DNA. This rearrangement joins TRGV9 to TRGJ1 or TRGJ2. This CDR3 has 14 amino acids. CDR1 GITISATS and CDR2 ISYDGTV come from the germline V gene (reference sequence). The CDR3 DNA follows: TGTGCCTTGTGGGAGGTGCCTTACGGTTATAAGAGACTCTTT. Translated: CALWEVPYGYKRLF.

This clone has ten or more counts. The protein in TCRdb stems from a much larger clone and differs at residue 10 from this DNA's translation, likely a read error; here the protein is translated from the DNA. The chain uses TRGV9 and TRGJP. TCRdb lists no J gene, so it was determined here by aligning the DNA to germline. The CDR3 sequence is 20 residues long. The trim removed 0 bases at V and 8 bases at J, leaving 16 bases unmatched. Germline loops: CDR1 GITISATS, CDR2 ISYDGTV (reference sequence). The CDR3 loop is CALWEVEQWSKKLGKKIKVF. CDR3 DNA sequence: TGTGCCTTGTGGGAGGTGGAGCAATGGAGCAAAAAGTTGGGCAAAAAAATCAAGGTATTT.

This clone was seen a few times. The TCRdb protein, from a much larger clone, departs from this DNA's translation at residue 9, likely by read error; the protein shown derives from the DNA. The CDR3 coding sequence is TGTGCCTTGTGGGGACCCTATTATGATAAGAAACTCTTT. This gives the protein CALWGPYYDKKLF. The chain has TRGV9 and TRGJ1 or TRGJ2. Here the J gene came from matching the DNA to germline, since TCRdb omits it. The CDR3 contains 13 residues. Germline CDR1 reads GITISATS; CDR2 reads ISYDGTV (reference sequence).

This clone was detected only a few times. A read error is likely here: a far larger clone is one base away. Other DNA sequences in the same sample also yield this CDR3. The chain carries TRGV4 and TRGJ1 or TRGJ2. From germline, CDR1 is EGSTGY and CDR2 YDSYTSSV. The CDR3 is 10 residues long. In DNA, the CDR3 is TGTGCCACCTGGGGGGCTAAGAAACTCTTC. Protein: CATWGAKKLF.

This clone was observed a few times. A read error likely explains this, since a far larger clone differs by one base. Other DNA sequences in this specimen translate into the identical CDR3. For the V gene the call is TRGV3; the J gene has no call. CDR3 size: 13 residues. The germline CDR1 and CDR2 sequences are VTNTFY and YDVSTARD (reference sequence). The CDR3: CATWEPVYYKKLF. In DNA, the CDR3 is TGTGCCACCTGGGAACCGGTTTATTATAAAAAACTCTTT.

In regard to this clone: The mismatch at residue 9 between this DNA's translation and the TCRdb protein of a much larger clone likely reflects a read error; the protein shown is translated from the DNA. The CDR3 DNA follows: TGTGCCACCTGGGATATTACCAGGAGTAAGAAACTCTTT. Its translation is CATWDITRSKKLF. The chain uses TRGV8 and TRGJ1 or TRGJ2. TCRdb is silent on the J gene; assignment here came from matching the DNA to germline. The CDR3 runs 13 residues. J gave up 9 bases and V 2 bases, and 10 bases lay outside the gene matches. Germline values: CDR1 VENAVY, CDR2 YDSYNSRV.

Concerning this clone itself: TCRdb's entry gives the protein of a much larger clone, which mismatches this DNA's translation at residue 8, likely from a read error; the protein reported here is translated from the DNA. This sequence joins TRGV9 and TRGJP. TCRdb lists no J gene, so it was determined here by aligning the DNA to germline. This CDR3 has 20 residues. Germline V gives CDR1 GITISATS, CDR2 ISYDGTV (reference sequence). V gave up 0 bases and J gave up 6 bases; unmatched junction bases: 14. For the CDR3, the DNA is TGTGCCTTGTGGGAGGTGTCTCGAGTTGGTAGAGAGTTGGGCAAAAAAATCAAGGTATTT. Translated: CALWEVSRVGRELGKKIKVF.

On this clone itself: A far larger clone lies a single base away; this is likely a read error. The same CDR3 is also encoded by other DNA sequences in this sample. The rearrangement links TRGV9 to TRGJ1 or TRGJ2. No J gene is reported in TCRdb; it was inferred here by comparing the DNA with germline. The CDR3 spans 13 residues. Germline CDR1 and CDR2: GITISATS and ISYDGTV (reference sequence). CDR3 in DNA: TGCGCCTTGTGGGAGGAATCTTATTATAAGAAACTCTTT. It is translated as CALWEESYYKKLF.

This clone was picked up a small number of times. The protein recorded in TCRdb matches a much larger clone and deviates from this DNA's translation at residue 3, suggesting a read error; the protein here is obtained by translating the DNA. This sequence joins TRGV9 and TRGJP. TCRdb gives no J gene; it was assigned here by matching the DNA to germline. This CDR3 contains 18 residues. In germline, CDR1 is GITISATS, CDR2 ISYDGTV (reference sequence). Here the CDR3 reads CASWESNPQELGKKIKVF. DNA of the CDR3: TGTGCCTCGTGGGAGTCCAACCCTCAAGAGTTGGGCAAAAAAATCAAGGTATTT.

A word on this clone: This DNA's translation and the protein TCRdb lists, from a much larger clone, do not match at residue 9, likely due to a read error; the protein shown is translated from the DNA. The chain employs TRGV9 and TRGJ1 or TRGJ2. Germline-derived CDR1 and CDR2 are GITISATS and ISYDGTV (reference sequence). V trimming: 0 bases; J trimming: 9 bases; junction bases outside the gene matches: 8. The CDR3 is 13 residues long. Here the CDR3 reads CALWEVPISKKLF. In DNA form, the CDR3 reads TGTGCCTTGTGGGAGGTGCCTATAAGTAAGAAACTCTTT.

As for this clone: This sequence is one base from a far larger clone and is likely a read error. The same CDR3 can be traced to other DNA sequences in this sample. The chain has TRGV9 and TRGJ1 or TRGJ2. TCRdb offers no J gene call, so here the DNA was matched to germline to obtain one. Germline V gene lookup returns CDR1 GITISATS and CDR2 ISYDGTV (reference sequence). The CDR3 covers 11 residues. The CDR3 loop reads CALWELYKKLF. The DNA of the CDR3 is TGTGCCCTGTGGGAGCTTTATAAGAAACTCTTT.

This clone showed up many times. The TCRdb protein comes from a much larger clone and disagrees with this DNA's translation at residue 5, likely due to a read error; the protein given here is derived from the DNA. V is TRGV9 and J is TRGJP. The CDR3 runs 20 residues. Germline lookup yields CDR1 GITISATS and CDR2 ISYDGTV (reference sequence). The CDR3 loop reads CALWKVEQWGKKLGKKIKVF. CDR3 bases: TGTGCCTTGTGGAAGGTGGAGCAATGGGGCAAAAAGTTGGGCAAAAAAATCAAGGTATTT.

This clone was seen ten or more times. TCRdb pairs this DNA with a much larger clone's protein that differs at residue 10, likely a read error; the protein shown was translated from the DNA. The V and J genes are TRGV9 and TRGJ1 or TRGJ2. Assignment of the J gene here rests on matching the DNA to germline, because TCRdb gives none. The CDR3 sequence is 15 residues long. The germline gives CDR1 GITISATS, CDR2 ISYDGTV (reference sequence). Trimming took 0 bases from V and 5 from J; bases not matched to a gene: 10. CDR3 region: CALWEVFPAHYKKLF. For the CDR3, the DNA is TGTGCCTTGTGGGAGGTGTTCCCTGCTCATTATAAGAAACTCTTT.

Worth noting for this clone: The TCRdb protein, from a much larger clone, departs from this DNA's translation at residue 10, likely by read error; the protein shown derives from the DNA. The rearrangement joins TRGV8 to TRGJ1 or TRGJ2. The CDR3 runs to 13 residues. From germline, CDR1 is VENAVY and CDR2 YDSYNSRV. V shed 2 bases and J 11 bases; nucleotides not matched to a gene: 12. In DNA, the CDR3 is TGTGCCACCTGGGATATTACCAGGAATGAGAAACTCTTT. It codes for CATWDITRNEKLF.

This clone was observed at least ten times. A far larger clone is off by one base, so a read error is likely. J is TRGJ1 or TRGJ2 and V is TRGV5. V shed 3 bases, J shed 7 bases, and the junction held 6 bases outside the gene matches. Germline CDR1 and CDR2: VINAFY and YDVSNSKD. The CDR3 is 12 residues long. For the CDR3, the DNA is TGTGCCACCTGGGACGGGCCCTATAAGAAACTCTTT. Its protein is CATWDGPYKKLF.

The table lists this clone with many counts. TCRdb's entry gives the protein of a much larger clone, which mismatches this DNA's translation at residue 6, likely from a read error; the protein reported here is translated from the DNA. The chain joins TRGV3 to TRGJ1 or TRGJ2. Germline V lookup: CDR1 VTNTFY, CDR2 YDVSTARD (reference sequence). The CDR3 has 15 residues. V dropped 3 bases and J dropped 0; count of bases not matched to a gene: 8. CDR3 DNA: TGTGCCACCTGGGACTGGCAGGGGAATTATTATAAGAAACTCTTT. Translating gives CATWDWQGNYYKKLF.

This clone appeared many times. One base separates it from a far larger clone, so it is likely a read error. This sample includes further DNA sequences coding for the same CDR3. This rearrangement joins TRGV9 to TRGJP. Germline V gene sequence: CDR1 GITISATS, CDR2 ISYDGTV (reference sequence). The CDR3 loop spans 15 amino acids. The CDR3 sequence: CALWEVKLGKKIKVF. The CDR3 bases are TGTGCCTTGTGGGAGGTAAAGTTGGGCAAGAAAATCAAGGTATTT.

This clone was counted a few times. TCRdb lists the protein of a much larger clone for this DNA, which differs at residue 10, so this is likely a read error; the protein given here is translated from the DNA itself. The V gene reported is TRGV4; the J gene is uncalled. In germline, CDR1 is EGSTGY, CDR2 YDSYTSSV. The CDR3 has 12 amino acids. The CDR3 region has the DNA TGTGCCACCTGGGATGTTAACTATAAGGAACTCTTT. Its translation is CATWDVNYKELF.

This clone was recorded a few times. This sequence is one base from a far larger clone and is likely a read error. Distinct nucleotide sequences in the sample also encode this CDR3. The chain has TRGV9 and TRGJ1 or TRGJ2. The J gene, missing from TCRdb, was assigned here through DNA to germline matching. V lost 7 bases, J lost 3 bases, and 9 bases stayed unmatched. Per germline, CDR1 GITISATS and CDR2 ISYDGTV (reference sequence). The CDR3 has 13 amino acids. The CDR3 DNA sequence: TGTGCCTTGTGCCCCAGACCTTATTATAAGAAACTCTTT. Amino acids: CALCPRPYYKKLF.

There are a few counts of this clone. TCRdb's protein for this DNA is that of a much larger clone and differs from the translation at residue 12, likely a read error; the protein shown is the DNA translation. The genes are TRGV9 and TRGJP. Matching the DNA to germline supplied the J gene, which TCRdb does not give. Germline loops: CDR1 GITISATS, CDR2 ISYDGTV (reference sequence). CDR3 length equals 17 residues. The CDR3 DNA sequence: TGTGCCTTGTGGGAGGATCATCAAGAGTTGGGCGAAAAAATCAAGGTATTT. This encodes CALWEDHQELGEKIKVF.